The clone carrying this TCR beta chain appeared once. Its antigen is currently unknown. Over chemoradiotherapy, repertoires were sampled more than once. Libraries were prepared by immunoSEQ multiplex PCR; TCRdb keeps only in-frame clonotypes and omits some of them. The sample lists 5,000 to 6,500 clones; about 91% were seen once. The CDR3 runs 13 residues. Germline loops: CDR1 SGHRS, CDR2 YFSETQ. V lost 4 bases and J lost 6; bases outside the gene matches: 4. The source of the sample is a study of chemoradiotherapy in HPV16-positive cancers. Broader study findings: During treatment, candidate HPV-specific clones and E7-related motifs expanded in tumor. In HPV16-positive patients, HPV-responsive T-cell expansion tracked better recurrence-free survival.

The V gene is TRBV5-1, the J gene TRBJ2-1; 7 bases agree with TRBD2. This TCR was sampled from a human donor with HPV-associated anogenital cancer. The sample here was blood, taken from a patient who underwent chemoradiotherapy. CDR3 amino acids: CASSLGLGNEQFF. CDR3 coding DNA: TGCGCCAGCAGCCTAGGACTAGGCAATGAGCAGTTCTTC.